This TCR beta chain was recovered during a study of cytomegalovirus exposure and HLA in healthy donors. PCR was performed using 60 Vbeta and 13 Jbeta primers. Data came from immunoSEQ multiplex PCR; TCRdb stores just in-frame clones and leaves some out. The sample includes about 68,000 clones, roughly four fifths of them seen just once. The CDR3 length is 15 residues. Germline CDR1 is ENHRY and CDR2 is SYGVKD. The junction had 1 base not matched to a gene; V was cut back by 5 bases and J by 0 bases. Notes on this clone: Its antigen is not known.

Overall study results and limits: In a later analysis, TCR beta V- and J-gene trimming was associated with a missense DCLRE1C variant.

This clonotype was sampled from a human donor in good health. V and J are TRBV10-3 and TRBJ2-3; 11 nucleotides line up with TRBD2. Source material: PBMCs. CDR3 residues: CAISRTSGSTDTQYF. Here the CDR3 DNA reads TGTGCCATCAGTAGGACTAGCGGGAGCACAGATACGCAGTATTTT.